The entry below gives a single T cell receptor (beta chain) sequence along with its context. This entry belongs to a study of T cells in Graves' hyperthyroidism and ophthalmopathy. Based on clinical symptoms, serum thyroxine and TRAb, thyroid ultrasound and orbital computed tomography, diagnoses were reached. The germline V and J ends were trimmed by 4 bases and 6 bases, with 16 bases remaining between them. The V gene's germline CDR1 is SGHRS and CDR2 YFSETQ. This CDR3 is 14 amino acids long. TCR beta CDR3 region amplification was performed from RNA transcripts. In the first-round RT-PCR of the TCR CDR3, the HTBI primer set was used. TCRdb redid the calling of the multiplex PCR reads with MiXCR, one entry per CDR3 protein. The table includes around 700,000 distinct CDR3 sequences, around 19% detected once.

V is TRBV5-1 and J is TRBJ1-2; the D gene is possibly TRBD1 (5 bases). This receptor was identified in a woman in her forties or fifties with Graves' hyperthyroidism that later progressed to Graves' ophthalmopathy. Sequencing was performed on blood. The chain's CDR3 is CASSPYGGGNGYTF. The DNA for the CDR3 is TGCGCCAGCAGCCCGTATGGGGGAGGTAATGGCTACACCTTC.